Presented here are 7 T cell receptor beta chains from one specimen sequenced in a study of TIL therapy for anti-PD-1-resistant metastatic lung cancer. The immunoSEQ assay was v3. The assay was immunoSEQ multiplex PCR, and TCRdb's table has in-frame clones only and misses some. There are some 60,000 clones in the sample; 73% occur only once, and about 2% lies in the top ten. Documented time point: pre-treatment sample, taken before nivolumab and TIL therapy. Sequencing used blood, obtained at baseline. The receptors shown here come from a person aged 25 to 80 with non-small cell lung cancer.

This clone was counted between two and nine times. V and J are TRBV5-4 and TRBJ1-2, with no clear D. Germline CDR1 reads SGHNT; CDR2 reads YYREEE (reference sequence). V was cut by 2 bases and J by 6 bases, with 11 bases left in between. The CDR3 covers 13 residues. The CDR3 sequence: CASSFSGVDGYTF. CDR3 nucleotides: TGTGCCAGCAGCTTCTCGGGAGTCGATGGCTACACCTTC.

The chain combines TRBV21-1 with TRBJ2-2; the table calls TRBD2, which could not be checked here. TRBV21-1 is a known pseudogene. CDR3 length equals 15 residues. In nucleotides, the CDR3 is TGTGCCAGCAGCGGGAGGTATGAGGCTTACGGGGAGCTGTTTTTT. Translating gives CASSGRYEAYGELFF.

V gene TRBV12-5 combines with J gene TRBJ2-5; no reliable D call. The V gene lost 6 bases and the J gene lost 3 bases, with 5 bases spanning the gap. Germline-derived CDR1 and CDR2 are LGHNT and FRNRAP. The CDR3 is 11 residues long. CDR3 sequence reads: CASGPEETQYF. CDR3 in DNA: TGTGCTAGTGGACCAGAAGAGACCCAGTACTTC.

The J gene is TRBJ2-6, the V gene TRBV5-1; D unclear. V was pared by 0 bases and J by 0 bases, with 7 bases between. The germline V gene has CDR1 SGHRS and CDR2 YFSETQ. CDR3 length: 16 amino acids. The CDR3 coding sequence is TGCGCCAGCAGCTTGGCACCCACCTCTGGGGCCAACGTCCTGACTTTC. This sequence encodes CASSLAPTSGANVLTF.

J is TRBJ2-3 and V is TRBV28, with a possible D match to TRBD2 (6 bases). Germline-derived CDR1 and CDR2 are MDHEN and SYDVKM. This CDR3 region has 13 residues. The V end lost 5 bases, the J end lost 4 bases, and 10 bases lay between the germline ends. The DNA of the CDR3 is TGTGCCAGCAGTCCCCGGGACTCAGATACGCAGTATTTT. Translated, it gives CASSPRDSDTQYF.

The CDR3 bases are TGTGCCAGTGCCGGGCGACGGGACAGCGCATGGTATGGCTACACCTTC. This gives the protein CASAGRRDSAWYGYTF. The chain combines TRBV19 with TRBJ1-2; 7 bases line up with TRBD1. CDR1 LNHDA and CDR2 SQIVND come from the germline V gene (reference sequence). The CDR3 length is 16 residues. Trimming at V came to 8 bases and at J to 5 bases, leaving 17 bases not matched to a gene.

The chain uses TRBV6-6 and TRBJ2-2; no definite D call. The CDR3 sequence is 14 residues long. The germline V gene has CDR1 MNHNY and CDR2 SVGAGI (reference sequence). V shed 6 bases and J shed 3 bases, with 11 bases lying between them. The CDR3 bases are TGTGCCAGCAGCAACCCAAGAGACACCGGGGAGCTGTTTTTT. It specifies CASSNPRDTGELFF.